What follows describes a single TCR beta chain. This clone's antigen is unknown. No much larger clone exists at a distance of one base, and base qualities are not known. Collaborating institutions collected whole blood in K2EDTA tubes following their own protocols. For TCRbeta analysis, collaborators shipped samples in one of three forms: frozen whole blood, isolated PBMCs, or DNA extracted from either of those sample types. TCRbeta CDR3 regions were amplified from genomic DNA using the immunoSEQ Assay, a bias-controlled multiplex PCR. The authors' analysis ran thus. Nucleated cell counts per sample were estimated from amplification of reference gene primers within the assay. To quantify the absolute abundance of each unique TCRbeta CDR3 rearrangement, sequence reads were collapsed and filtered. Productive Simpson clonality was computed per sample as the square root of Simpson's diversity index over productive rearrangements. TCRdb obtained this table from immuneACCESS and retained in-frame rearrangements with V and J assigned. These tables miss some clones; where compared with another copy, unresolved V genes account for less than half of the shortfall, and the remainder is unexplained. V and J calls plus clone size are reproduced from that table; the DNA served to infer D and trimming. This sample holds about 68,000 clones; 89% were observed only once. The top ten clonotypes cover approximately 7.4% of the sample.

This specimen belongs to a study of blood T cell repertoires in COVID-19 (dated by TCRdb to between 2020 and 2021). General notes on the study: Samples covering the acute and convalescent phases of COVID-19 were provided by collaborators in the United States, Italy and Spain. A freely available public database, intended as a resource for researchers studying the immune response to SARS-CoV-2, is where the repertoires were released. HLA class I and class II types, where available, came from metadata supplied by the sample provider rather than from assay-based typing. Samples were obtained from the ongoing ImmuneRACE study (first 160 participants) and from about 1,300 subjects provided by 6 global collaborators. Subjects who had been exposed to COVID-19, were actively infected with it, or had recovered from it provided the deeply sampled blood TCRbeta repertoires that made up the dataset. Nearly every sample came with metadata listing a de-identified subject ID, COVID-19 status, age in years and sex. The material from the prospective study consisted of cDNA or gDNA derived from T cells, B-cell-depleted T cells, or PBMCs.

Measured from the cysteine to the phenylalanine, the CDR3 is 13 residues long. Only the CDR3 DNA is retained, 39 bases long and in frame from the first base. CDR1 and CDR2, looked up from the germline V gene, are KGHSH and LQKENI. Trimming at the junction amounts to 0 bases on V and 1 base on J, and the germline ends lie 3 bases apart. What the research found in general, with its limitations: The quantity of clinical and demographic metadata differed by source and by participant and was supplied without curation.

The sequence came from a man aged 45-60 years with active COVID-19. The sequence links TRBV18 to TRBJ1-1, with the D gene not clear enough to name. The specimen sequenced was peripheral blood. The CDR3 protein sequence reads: CASSPPANTEAFF. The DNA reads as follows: TGTGCCAGCTCACCACCGGCGAACACTGAAGCTTTCTTT.